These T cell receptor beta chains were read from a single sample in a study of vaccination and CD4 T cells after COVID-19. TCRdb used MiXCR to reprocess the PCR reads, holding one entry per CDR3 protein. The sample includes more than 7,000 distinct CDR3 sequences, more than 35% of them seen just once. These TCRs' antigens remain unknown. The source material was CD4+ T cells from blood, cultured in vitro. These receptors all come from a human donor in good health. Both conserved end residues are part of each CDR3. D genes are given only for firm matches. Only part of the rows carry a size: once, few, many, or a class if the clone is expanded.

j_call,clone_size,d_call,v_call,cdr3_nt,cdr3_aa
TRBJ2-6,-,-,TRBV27,TGTGCCAGCAGTTTAGGCCAGTTCTCTGGGGCCAACGTCCTGACTTTC,CASSLGQFSGANVLTF
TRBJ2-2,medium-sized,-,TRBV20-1,TGCAGTGCTAGATCGAACACCGGGGAGCTGTTTTTT,CSARSNTGELFF
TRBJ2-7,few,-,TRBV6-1,TGTGCCAGCAACCCCGTTGCCCCCTACGAGCAGTACTTC,CASNPVAPYEQYF
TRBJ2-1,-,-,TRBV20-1,TGCAGTGCTACCAAAATAGGCGATGAGCAGTTCTTC,CSATKIGDEQFF
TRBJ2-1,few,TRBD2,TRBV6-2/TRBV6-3,TGTGCCAGCAGCTCTTGGACTAGCGGGAGAGGCAATGAGCAGTTCTTC,CASSSWTSGRGNEQFF
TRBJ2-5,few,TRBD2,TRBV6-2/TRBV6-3,TGTGCCAGCAGTTACGAGCGGGATCCCCAAGAGACCCAGTACTTC,CASSYERDPQETQYF
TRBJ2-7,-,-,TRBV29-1,TGCAGCGTTGAGGCAGGCTACGAGCAGTACTTC,CSVEAGYEQYF
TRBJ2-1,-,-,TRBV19,TGTGCCAGTCGTCCACGGGTCAACAATGAGCAGTTCTTC,CASRPRVNNEQFF
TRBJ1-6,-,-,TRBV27,TGTGCCAGCAGAACCGGGACGGGGAATTCACCCCTCCACTTT,CASRTGTGNSPLHF
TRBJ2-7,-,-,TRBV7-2,TGTGCCAGCAGCTTATATAAAGTTGGCTTCTACGAGCAGTACTTC,CASSLYKVGFYEQYF
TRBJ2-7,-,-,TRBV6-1,TGTGCCAGCAGGCACCGGGACACCCTCTCCTACGAGCAGTACTTC,CASRHRDTLSYEQYF
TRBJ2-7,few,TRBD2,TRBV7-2,TGTGCCAGCAGCTTAGCCCCTAGCGGGAGAGCGACCCCGGGTAACGAGCAGTACTTC,CASSLAPSGRATPGNEQYF
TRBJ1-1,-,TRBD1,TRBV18,TGTGCCAGCTCAGGGACAGGGGACAACACTGAAGCTTTCTTT,CASSGTGDNTEAFF
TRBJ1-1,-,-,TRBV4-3,TGCGCCAGCAGCCAAGATCTGAGAGGCAGTGAAGCTTTCTTT,CASSQDLRGSEAFF
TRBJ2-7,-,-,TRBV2,TGTGCCAGCAGTGATCAGGGGAGCTCCTACGAGCAGTACTTC,CASSDQGSSYEQYF
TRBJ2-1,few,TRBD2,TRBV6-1,TGTGCCAGTTCCCCGCGAGGAAAAGCGGGAGGGTTTAATGAGCAGTTCTTC,CASSPRGKAGGFNEQFF
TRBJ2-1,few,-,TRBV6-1,TGTGCCACTACAGGGAGCTCCTACAATGAGCAGTTCTTC,CATTGSSYNEQFF
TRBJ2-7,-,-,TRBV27,TGTGCCAGCAGGTACACGGGACCGACCTACGAGCAGTACTTC,CASRYTGPTYEQYF
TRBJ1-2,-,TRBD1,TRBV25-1,TGTGCCAGCCGACAGGGGACTAACTATGGCTACACCTTC,CASRQGTNYGYTF
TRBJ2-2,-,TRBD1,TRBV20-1,TGCAGTGCTAGAGGGACAGGGACTGGGGAGCTGTTTTTT,CSARGTGTGELFF
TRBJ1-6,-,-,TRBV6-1,TGTGCCAGCAGCCAAGAGGATGGGGGATACTCACCCCTCCACTTT,CASSQEDGGYSPLHF
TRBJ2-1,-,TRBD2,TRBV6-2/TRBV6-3,TGTGCCAGCAGTTACCCCACGGAGGGCGGGAGCTCCTACAATGAGCAGTTCTTC,CASSYPTEGGSSYNEQFF
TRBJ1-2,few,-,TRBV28,TGTGCCAGCAGTTTCGGACAGACAAGGGGCTACACCTTC,CASSFGQTRGYTF
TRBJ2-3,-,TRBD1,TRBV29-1,TGCAGCGTTCCCAGGGGGAGTGGAGATACGCAGTATTTT,CSVPRGSGDTQYF
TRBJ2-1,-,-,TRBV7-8,TGTGCCAGCAGCTTAGCCAGGGCCTCAGCCCCCAGGGACTACAATGAGCAGTTCTTC,CASSLARASAPRDYNEQFF
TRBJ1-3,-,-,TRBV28,TGTGCCAGCAGTTTAGTCCTCTCTGGAAACACCATATATTTT,CASSLVLSGNTIYF
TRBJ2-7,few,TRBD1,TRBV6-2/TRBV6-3,TGTGCCAGCCGGGACAGCAACTACGAGCAGTACTTC,CASRDSNYEQYF
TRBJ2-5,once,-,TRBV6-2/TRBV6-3,TGTGCCAGCAGCCGACAGGGGAGGGGGGGAGAGACCCAGTACTTC,CASSRQGRGGETQYF
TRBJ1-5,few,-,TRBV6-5,TGTGCCAGCAGTTACCAAAGAAATAGCAATCAGCCCCAGCATTTT,CASSYQRNSNQPQHF
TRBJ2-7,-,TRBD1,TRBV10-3,TGTGCCGTAGCCGGGACAGGGAGCGAGCAGTACTTC,CAVAGTGSEQYF
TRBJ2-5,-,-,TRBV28,TGTGCCAGCAGTTTGGGCCAATACCAAGAGACCCAGTACTTC,CASSLGQYQETQYF
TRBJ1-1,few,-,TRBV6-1,TGTGCCAGCAGTGAAGGGGTAGGGCTAGGTTCGAACACTGAAGCTTTCTTT,CASSEGVGLGSNTEAFF
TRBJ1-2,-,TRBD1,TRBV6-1,TGTGCCAGCACCGAAACCCGAGGGGGCGCCTATGGCTACACCTTC,CASTETRGGAYGYTF
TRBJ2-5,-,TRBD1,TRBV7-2,TGTGCCAGCAGCTTAGGCGGGACAGGACAAGAGACCCAGTACTTC,CASSLGGTGQETQYF
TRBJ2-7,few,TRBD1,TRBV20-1,TGCAGTGCTAGACCCTCGGGACAGGGAGGTGGGAGGCTTTTCTACGAGCAGTACTTC,CSARPSGQGGGRLFYEQYF
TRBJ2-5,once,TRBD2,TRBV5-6,TGTGCCAGCAGCATAGGCCCTTCCGGGACTAGCTACGAGACCCAGTACTTC,CASSIGPSGTSYETQYF
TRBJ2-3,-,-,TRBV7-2,TGTGCCAGCAGCTTCATAGGGCAGACTAGCACAGATACGCAGTATTTT,CASSFIGQTSTDTQYF
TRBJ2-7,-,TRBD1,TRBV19,TGTGCCAGTAGTATACCGGCGGGACAGGGAACCGGCGAGCAGTACTTC,CASSIPAGQGTGEQYF
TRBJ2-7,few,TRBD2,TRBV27,TGTGCCAGCAGTTTACTGCTCAGGACTAGCGGGGAGCAGTACTTC,CASSLLLRTSGEQYF
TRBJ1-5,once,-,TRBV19,TGTGCCAGTACCGACAGGAACAATCAGCCCCAGCATTTT,CASTDRNNQPQHF
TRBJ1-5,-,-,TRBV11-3,TGTGCCAGCAGCCGGGGTCGGTTATTAAATCAGCCCCAGCATTTT,CASSRGRLLNQPQHF
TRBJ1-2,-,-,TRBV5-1,TGCGCCAGCACCCTTGACCGTGCGGGGGGCTACACCTTC,CASTLDRAGGYTF
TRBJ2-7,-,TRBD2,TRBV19,TGTGCCAGTAGTGGACTAGCGGGAGGTGGAGGCGAGCAGTACTTC,CASSGLAGGGGEQYF